A selection of T cell receptor beta chains follows, all from one sample in a study of Ad26.COV2.S vaccination and SARS-CoV-2 variants. Produced via immunoSEQ multiplex PCR; TCRdb's table is partial and in-frame only. This repertoire shows more than 300,000 clones, 75% to 90% found once; its top ten account for around a tenth. Specimen: peripheral blood, collected in a trial of Ad26.COV2.S vaccine versus placebo. The receptors stem from a person aged 18-60 years who received the Ad26.COV2.S COVID-19 vaccine or a placebo. The CDR3 runs from the conserved cysteine through the conserved F or W. A D gene is named only where the DNA matches it firmly.

>TRBV27|.
CASSQTGLNNQPQHF
>TRBV10-1|TRBD2
CASSGLAGGYTGELFF
>TRBV9|.
CASSVQGGTEAFF
>TRBV28|.
CASRKGEAYNEQFF
>TRBV10-2|.
CASSERDNSYNEQFF
>TRBV9|.
CASSQAGVSGNTIYF
>TRBV7-7|TRBD2
CASSLGAGDQETQYF
>TRBV7-2|TRBD1
CASSPGGTYGYTF
>TRBV5-1|.
CASSWAPNTGELFF
>TRBV28|TRBD1
CASTPLRDRQETQYF
>TRBV11-2|.
CASSLGLKETQYF
>TRBV27|.
CASSSERDTDTQYF
>TRBV4-1|TRBD1
CASSGEWAGGDSLAGTDTQYF
>TRBV6-2/TRBV6-3|TRBD2
CASSTRLAGVTDTQYF
>TRBV6-4|TRBD1
CASSRQGAGELFF
>TRBV7-2|.
CASSMAGAFNEQFF
>TRBV7-3|.
CASCNPVQAYEQYF
>TRBV5-1|TRBD1
CASSFGQGVSNTGELFF
>TRBV28|TRBD1
CASSPQGALNTIYF
>TRBV7-9|.
CASSPRWVTEAFF
>TRBV7-2|.
CASSPLGAGGIYEQYF